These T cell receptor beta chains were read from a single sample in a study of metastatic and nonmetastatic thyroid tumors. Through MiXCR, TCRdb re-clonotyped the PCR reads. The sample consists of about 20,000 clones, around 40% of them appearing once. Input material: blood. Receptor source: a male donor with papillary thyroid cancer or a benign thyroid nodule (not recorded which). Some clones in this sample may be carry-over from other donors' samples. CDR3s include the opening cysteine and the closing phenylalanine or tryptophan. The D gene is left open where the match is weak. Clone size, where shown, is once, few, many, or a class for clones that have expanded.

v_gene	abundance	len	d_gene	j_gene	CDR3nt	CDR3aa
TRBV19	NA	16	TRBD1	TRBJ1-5	TGTGCCAGTAGTACCCGGGACAGGGGCAGGAATCAGCCCCAGCATTTT	CASSTRDRGRNQPQHF
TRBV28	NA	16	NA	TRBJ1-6	TGTGCCAGCAGCTCCCGGCAGGGGAGTTATAATTCACCCCTCCACTTT	CASSSRQGSYNSPLHF
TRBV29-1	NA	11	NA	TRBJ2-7	TGCAGCGCTAGGGTAGACTACGAGCAGTACTTC	CSARVDYEQYF
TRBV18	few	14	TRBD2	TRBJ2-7	TGTGCCAGCACGCTAGCGGCACACCGGGGGGAGCAGTACTTC	CASTLAAHRGEQYF
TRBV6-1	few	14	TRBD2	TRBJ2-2	TGTGCCAGCAGAATACTAGCGGACACCGGGGAGCTGTTTTTT	CASRILADTGELFF
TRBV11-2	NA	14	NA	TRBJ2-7	TGTGCCAGCAGTATCCTAGGCCTGGTAGGAGAGCAGTACTTC	CASSILGLVGEQYF
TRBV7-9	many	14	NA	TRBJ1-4	TGTGCCAGCAGCGCAGGGGATAGGCATGAAAAACTGTTTTTT	CASSAGDRHEKLFF
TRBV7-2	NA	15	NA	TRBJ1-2	TGTGCCAGCAGCTTAGCAGCGATTTCTAACTATGGCTACACCTTC	CASSLAAISNYGYTF
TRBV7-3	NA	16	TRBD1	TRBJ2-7	TGTGCCAGCAGCCGAACAGGGGGCGTCCATCCCTACGAGCAGTACTTC	CASSRTGGVHPYEQYF
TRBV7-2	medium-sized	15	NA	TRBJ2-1	TGTGCCAGCAGCCAGGGAGGGGGTGGATACAATGAGCAGTTCTTC	CASSQGGGGYNEQFF
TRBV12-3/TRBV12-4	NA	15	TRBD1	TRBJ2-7	TGTGCCAGCAGTTACCTCGACAGGGCTCACTACGAGCAGTACTTC	CASSYLDRAHYEQYF
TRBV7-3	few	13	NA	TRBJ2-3	TGTGCCAGCAGCCCCAACCCCACAGATACGCAGTATTTT	CASSPNPTDTQYF
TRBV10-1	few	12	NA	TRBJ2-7	TGCGCCAGCAGTGGACGGGGCTACGAGCAGTACTTC	CASSGRGYEQYF
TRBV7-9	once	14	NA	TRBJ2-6	TGTGCCAGCAGCTTAGGGCCTGGGGCCAACGTCCTGACTTTC	CASSLGPGANVLTF
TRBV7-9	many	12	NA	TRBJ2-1	TGTGCCAGCAGCTATGGCAGGGGTGAGCAGTTCTTC	CASSYGRGEQFF
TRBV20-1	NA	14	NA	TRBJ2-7	TGCAGTGCTAGATCGATGGTTGGAACGGACGAGCAGTACTTC	CSARSMVGTDEQYF
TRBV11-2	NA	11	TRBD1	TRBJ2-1	TGTGCCACGATCGGACAGGCTGAGCAGTTCTTC	CATIGQAEQFF
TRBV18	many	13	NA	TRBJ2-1	TGTGCCAGCTCACCTGCAAGGACAGCCGAGCAGTTCTTC	CASSPARTAEQFF
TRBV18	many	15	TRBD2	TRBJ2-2	TGTGCCAGCTCACCGACTAGCTTCAACACCGGGGAGCTGTTTTTT	CASSPTSFNTGELFF
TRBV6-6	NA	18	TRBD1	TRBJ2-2	TGTGCCAGCAGGTGGGACAGGGGCCTACAGAAAACGCCCGGGGAGCTGTTTTTT	CASRWDRGLQKTPGELFF
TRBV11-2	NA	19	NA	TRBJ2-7	TGTGCCAGCAGCTTGGGGGTTGGCCAGGGGCGCGGGGGACCCTACGAGCAGTACTTC	CASSLGVGQGRGGPYEQYF
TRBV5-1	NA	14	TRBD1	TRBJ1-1	TGCGCCAGCAGTCAGGGGGCAGGGAACACTGAAGCTTTCTTT	CASSQGAGNTEAFF
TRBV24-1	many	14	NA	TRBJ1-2	TGTGCCACCAGTGATCCGCAGGGCCGGTATGGCTACACCTTC	CATSDPQGRYGYTF
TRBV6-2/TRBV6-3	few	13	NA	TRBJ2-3	TGTGCCAGCAAAACTGGGAACACAGATACGCAGTATTTT	CASKTGNTDTQYF
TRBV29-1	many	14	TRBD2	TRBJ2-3	TGCAGCGTGGGGGGGGGAAGGGGCACAGATACGCAGTATTTT	CSVGGGRGTDTQYF
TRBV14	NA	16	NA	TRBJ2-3	TGTGCCAGCAGCCAGTTAGACGGTTTCGGCACAGATACGCAGTATTTT	CASSQLDGFGTDTQYF
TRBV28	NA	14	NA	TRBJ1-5	TGTGCCAGCAGTCCACCTGACAGGTATCAGCCCCAGCATTTT	CASSPPDRYQPQHF
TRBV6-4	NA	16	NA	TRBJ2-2	TGTGCCAGCAGTGACTCCCCCAGCTCGAACACCGGGGAGCTGTTTTTT	CASSDSPSSNTGELFF
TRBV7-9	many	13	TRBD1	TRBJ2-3	TGTGCCAGCACAGACAGGGGTCCAGATACGCAGTATTTT	CASTDRGPDTQYF
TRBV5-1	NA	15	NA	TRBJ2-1	TGCGCCAGCAGCTTGCAGGTTGGGTCGGACAGTGAGCAGTTCTTC	CASSLQVGSDSEQFF
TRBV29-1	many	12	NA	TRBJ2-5	TGCAGCGTTGTCGAGGGGCGGGAGACCCAGTACTTC	CSVVEGRETQYF
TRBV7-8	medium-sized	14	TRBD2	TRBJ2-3	TGTGCCAGCAGACGACTAGCGGGAGGAGATACGCAGTATTTT	CASRRLAGGDTQYF